One and the same sample provided the 13 T cell receptor beta chains below, sequenced in a study of PD-L1 blockade in urothelial cancer. The method was immunoSEQ multiplex PCR; TCRdb's version includes in-frame clones alone and lacks a portion of them. The data show 46,000 or so clones, approximately 90% seen once. The sequenced sample was PBMCs, obtained around atezolizumab (anti-PD-L1) treatment. Source of these receptors: a man aged 60 to 75 with urothelial cancer.

This clone was recorded once. This rearrangement joins TRBV5-1 to TRBJ1-3, with 7 nucleotides matching TRBD1. Trimming cost V 4 bases and J 3 bases; bases outside gene matches: 7. There are 15 residues in the CDR3. Germline-derived CDR1 and CDR2 are SGHRS and YFSETQ. For the CDR3, the DNA is TGCGCCAGCAGCGTTACAGGGGATGGTGGAAACACCATATATTTT. As protein: CASSVTGDGGNTIYF.

This clone has only a few counts. The rearrangement joins TRBV9 to TRBJ2-7, with 8 positions matching TRBD1. CDR3 length: 13 amino acids. Trimming removed 3 bases from V and 4 bases from J; junction bases left unmatched: 3. CDR1 SGDLS and CDR2 YYNGEE come from the germline V gene. The CDR3 here is CASSAQGAYEQYF. The CDR3 bases are TGTGCCAGCAGCGCGCAGGGGGCTTACGAGCAGTACTTC.

This chain uses TRBV28 with TRBJ2-1; 9 bases agree with TRBD1. Germline values: CDR1 MDHEN, CDR2 SYDVKM. The CDR3 runs to 15 residues. Germline trimming cut 2 bases from V and 2 bases from J; bases unmatched to any gene: 1. CDR3 sequence: CASSLTGGPYNEQFF. The CDR3 DNA reads TGTGCCAGCAGTTTAACAGGGGGCCCCTACAATGAGCAGTTCTTC.

The chain has TRBV5-1 and TRBJ2-1; D perhaps matches TRBD2 (5 bases). V lost 2 bases to trimming and J lost 12 bases, with 15 bases between them. The germline gives CDR1 SGHRS, CDR2 YFSETQ. The CDR3 sequence is 13 residues long. CDR3 bases: TGCGCCAGCAGCTTCTTCTATGAGGGTGGGCAGTTCTTC. The encoded protein is CASSFFYEGGQFF.

The chain uses TRBV6-5 and TRBJ1-6; a weak D match, TRBD1 (6 bases). V was trimmed by 10 bases and J by 4 bases, leaving 14 bases between them. The V gene's germline CDR1 is MNHEY and CDR2 SVGAGI. CDR3 length equals 14 residues. The CDR3 DNA reads TGTGCCAAAGGACAGCCCGTGTATAATTCACCCCTCCACTTT. The encoded protein is CAKGQPVYNSPLHF.

In its sample, this clone was seen a few times. The rearrangement joins TRBV6-6 to TRBJ1-2, with 9 positions matching TRBD1. V was clipped by 4 bases and J by 8 bases; unmatched bases: 5. From germline, CDR1 is MNHNY and CDR2 SVGAGI (reference sequence). The CDR3 totals 13 residues. The CDR3 reads CASSLTGGGGYTF. As DNA, the CDR3 is TGTGCCAGCAGTTTGACAGGGGGGGGAGGCTACACCTTC.

The CDR3 DNA sequence: TGTGCCAGCACCAGTCCCGGGACTAGGGGTAATGAGCAGTTCTTC. As protein: CASTSPGTRGNEQFF. The V call is TRBV7-2, the J call TRBJ2-1; 8 bases fit TRBD2. Germline values: CDR1 SGHTA, CDR2 FQGNSA. The CDR3 consists of 15 residues. V trimming: 7 bases; J trimming: 7 bases; junction bases outside the gene matches: 12.

V is TRBV5-5 and J is TRBJ2-7, with 8 bases identical to TRBD1. This CDR3 spans 13 amino acids. Germline CDR1 is SGHKS and CDR2 is YYEKEE (reference sequence). The trim removed 6 bases at V and 2 bases at J, leaving 4 bases unmatched. CDR3 amino acids: CASTPGQAYEQYF. In DNA, the CDR3 is TGTGCCAGCACTCCGGGACAGGCCTACGAGCAGTACTTC.

The rearrangement joins TRBV5-4 to TRBJ2-5, with a tentative D call TRBD2 (6 bases). The V gene's germline CDR1 is SGHNT and CDR2 YYREEE (reference sequence). Between the trimmed V and J ends, which lost 4 bases and 5 bases, there was a span of 18 bases. The CDR3 is 15 amino acids. The CDR3 sequence is CASSGLAGSQETQYF. The CDR3 coding sequence is TGTGCCAGCAGCGGTTTGGCGGGGTCCCAGGAGACCCAGTACTTC. Drawing the rest from reference TRBV5-4 and TRBJ2-5, the complete variable domain is ETGVTQSPTHLIKTRGQQVTLRCSSQSGHNTVSWYQQALGQGPQFIFQYYREEENGRGNFPPRFSGLQFPNYSSELNVNALELDDSALYLCASSGLAGSQETQYFGPGTRLLVL.

The rearrangement uses TRBV12-5 and TRBJ2-7, with TRBD1 matching over 7 bases. The CDR3 has 15 amino acids. V was pared by 2 bases and J by 0 bases, with 4 bases of the junction left unmatched. Germline values: CDR1 LGHNT, CDR2 FRNRAP. CDR3 in amino acids: CASGLSRDSSYEQYF. The CDR3 DNA is TGTGCTAGTGGTTTGAGTAGGGACAGCTCCTACGAGCAGTACTTC.

This clone was found once. The chain uses TRBV30 and TRBJ1-2, with D perhaps TRBD1 (5 bases). Germline CDR1 reads GTSNPN; CDR2 reads SVGIG (reference sequence). The CDR3 length is 13 residues. Trimming stripped 5 bases from V and 4 bases from J, with 14 bases between. The CDR3: CAWQIQGGYGYTF. The CDR3 region has the DNA TGTGCCTGGCAAATCCAGGGTGGCTATGGCTACACCTTC.

The CDR3 reads CASSIDPLASGGGDTQYF. CDR3 sequence (DNA): TGTGCCAGTAGTATAGATCCGTTGGCTAGCGGGGGTGGAGATACGCAGTATTTT. The rearrangement uses TRBV19 and TRBJ2-3, with 10 bases that match TRBD2. The CDR3 sequence is 18 residues long. Germline trimming cut 0 bases from V and 5 bases from J; bases unmatched to any gene: 11. Germline lookup yields CDR1 LNHDA and CDR2 SQIVND (reference sequence).

The count of this clone is one. The chain recombines TRBV6-1 with TRBJ1-1, with TRBD1 matching 10 bases. This CDR3 contains 13 residues. Germline CDR1 MNHNS, CDR2 SASEGT. V was clipped by 6 bases and J by 3 bases; unmatched bases: 1. The CDR3 here is CASSGQGDTEAFF. In DNA form, the CDR3 reads TGTGCCAGCAGCGGACAGGGGGACACTGAAGCTTTCTTT.